This T cell receptor beta chain was retrieved from a study of blood T cell repertoires in COVID-19. Study details: From the United States, Italy and Spain came samples of acute and convalescent COVID-19. T cells, B-cell-depleted T cells, or PBMCs supplied cDNA or gDNA.

Germline CDR1 reads SEHNR; CDR2 reads FQNEAQ (reference sequence). The V and J ends lost 1 base and 5 bases respectively, with 8 bases between them. The CDR3 runs 13 residues. Authors' processing steps: It was from reference gene primer amplification that nucleated cell counts were estimated. The protocol was immunoSEQ multiplex PCR, while the TCRdb copy is restricted to in-frame clones and leaves out a portion. From that table come the V and J calls and clone size; the DNA was used to work out D and trimming. The sample shows some 82,000 clones, 91% of them seen only once. The V and J genes are TRBV7-9 and TRBJ2-5; D is undetermined. The clonotype was recovered from a woman in her fifties or sixties in a cohort sampled during active COVID-19. The source material was peripheral blood. CDR3 sequence reads: CASSLVNWETQYF. In nucleotides, the CDR3 is TGTGCCAGCAGCTTAGTCAACTGGGAGACCCAGTACTTC.